The entry below describes one TCR beta chain. Researchers took RNA transcripts and amplified TCR beta CDR3 regions from them. HTBI-primed first-round RT-PCR preceded second-round multiplex PCR. MiXCR was run by TCRdb on the multiplex PCR reads, yielding one entry per CDR3 protein. The sample records approximately 410,000 distinct CDR3 sequences, 15% being singletons. These data come from a study of Graves' ophthalmopathy and Graves' hyperthyroidism. The CDR3 consists of 13 residues. Germline assignment: CDR1 SGHRS and CDR2 YFSETQ. The junction had 3 bases not matched to a gene; V was cut back by 3 bases and J by 3 bases.

The clonotype comes from a woman aged 18-29 years with stable Graves' hyperthyroidism. The chain carries TRBV5-1 and TRBJ2-7; 7 nucleotides agree with TRBD2. The sample consisted of peripheral blood. CDR3 amino acids: CASSWGGDYEQYF. In DNA, the CDR3 is TGCGCCAGCAGCTGGGGGGGAGACTACGAGCAGTACTTC.